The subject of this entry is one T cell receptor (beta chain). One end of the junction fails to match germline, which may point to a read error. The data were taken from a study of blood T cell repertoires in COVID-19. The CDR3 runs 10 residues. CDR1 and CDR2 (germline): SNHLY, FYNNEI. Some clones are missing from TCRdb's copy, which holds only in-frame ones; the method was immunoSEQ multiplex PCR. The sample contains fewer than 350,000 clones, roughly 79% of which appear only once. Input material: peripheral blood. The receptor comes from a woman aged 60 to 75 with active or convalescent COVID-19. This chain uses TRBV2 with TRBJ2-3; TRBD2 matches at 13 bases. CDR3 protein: CASRTSGGNF. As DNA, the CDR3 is TGTGCCAGCAGGACTAGCGGGGGGAATTTT. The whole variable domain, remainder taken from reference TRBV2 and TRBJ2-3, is EPEVTQTPSHQVTQMGQEVILRCVPISNHLYFYWYRQILGQKVEFLVSFYNNEISEKSEIFDDQFSVERPDGSNFTLKIRSTKLEDSAMYFCASRTSGGNFGPGTRLTVL.